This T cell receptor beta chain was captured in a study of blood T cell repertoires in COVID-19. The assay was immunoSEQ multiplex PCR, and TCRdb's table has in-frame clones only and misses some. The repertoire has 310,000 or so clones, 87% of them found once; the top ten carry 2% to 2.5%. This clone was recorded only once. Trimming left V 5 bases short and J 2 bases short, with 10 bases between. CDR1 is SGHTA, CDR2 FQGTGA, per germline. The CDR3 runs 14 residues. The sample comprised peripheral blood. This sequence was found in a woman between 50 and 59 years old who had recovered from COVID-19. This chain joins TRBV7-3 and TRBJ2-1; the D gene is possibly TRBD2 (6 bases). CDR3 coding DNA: TGTGCCAGCAGCCCACGGGAGACCTACAATGAGCAGTTCTTC. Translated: CASSPRETYNEQFF.